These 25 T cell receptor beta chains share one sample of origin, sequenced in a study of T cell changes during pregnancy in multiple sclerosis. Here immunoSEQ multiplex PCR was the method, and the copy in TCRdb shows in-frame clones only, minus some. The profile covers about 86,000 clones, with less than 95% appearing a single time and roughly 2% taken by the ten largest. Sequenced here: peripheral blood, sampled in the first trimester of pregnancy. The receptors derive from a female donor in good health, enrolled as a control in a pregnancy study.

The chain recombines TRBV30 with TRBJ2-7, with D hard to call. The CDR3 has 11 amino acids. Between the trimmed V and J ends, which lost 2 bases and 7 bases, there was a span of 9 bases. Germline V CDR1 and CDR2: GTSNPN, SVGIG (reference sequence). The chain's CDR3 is CAWSKSREQYF. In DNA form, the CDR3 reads TGTGCCTGGAGTAAATCCCGGGAGCAGTACTTC.

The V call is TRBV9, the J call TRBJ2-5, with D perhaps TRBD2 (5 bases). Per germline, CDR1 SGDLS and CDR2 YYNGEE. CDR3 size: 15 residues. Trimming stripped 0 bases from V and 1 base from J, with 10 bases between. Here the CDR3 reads CASSVDWGAQETQYF. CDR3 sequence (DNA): TGTGCCAGCAGCGTAGATTGGGGAGCCCAAGAGACCCAGTACTTC.

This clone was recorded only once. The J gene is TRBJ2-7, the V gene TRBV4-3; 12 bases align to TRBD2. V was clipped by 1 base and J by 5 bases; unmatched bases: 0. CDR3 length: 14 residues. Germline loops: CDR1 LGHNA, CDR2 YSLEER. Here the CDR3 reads CASSQGLAGDEQYF. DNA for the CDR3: TGCGCCAGCAGCCAAGGACTAGCGGGGGACGAGCAGTACTTC.

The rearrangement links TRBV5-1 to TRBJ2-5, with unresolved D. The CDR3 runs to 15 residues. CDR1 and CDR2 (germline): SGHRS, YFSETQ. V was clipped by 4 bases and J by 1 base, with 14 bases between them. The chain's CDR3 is CASSPLGGAQETQYF. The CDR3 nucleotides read TGCGCCAGCAGCCCTCTAGGTGGTGCCCAAGAGACCCAGTACTTC.

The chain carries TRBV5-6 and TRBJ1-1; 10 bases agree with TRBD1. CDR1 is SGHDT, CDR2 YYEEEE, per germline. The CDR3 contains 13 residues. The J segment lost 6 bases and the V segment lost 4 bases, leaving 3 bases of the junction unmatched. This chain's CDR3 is CASSVTGGPEAFF. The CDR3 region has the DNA TGTGCCAGCAGCGTGACAGGGGGCCCTGAAGCTTTCTTT.

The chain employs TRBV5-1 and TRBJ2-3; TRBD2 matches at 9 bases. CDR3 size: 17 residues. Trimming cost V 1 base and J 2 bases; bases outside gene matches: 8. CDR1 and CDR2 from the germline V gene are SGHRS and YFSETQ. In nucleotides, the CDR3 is TGCGCCAGCAGCTTGATGGCTAGCGGGGATCCCACAGATACGCAGTATTTT. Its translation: CASSLMASGDPTDTQYF.

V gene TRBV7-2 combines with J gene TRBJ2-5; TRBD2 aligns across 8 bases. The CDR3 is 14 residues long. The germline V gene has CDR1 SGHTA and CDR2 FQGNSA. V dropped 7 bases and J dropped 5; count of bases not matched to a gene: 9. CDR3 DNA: TGTGCCAGCACCAGACTAGCGACTGGCGAGACCCAGTACTTC. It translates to CASTRLATGETQYF.

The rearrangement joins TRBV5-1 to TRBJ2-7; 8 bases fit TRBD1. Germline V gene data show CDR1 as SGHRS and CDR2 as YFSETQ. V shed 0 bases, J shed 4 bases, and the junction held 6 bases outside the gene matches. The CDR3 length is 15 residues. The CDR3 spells CASSLGTGGGYEQYF. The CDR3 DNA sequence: TGCGCCAGCAGCTTGGGAACAGGGGGTGGTTACGAGCAGTACTTC.

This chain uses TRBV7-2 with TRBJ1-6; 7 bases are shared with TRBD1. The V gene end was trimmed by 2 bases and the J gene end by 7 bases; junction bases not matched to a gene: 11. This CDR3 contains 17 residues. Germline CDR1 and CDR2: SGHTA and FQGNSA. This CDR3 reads CASSLWGVGQQNSPLHF. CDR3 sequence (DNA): TGTGCCAGCAGCTTATGGGGGGTGGGACAGCAAAATTCACCCCTCCACTTT.

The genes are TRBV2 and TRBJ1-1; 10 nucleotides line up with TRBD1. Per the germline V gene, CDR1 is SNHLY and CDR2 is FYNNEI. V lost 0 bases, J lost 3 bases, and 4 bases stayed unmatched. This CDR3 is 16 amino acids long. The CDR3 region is CASSEARDRGDTEAFF. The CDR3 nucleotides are TGTGCCAGCAGTGAAGCGAGGGACAGGGGTGACACTGAAGCTTTCTTT.

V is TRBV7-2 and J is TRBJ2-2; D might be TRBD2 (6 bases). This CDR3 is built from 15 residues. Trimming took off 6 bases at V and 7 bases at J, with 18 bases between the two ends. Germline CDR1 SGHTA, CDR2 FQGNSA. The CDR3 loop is CASRFTGTLGGELFF. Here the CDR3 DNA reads TGTGCCAGCAGGTTTACCGGGACTCTTGGCGGGGAGCTGTTTTTT.

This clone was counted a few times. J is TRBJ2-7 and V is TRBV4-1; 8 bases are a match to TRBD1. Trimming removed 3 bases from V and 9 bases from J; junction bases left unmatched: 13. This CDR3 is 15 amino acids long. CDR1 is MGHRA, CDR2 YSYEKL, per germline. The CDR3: CASSHLGQGAEVQYF. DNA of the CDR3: TGCGCCAGCAGCCATCTCGGACAGGGCGCAGAGGTGCAGTACTTC.

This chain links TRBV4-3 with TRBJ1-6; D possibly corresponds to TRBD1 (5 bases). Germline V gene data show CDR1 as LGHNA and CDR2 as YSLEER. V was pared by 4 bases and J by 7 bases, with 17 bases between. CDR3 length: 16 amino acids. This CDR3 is CASSRRGGRTNSPLHF. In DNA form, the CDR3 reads TGCGCCAGCAGCCGGCGGGGGGGACGTACGAATTCACCCCTCCACTTT.

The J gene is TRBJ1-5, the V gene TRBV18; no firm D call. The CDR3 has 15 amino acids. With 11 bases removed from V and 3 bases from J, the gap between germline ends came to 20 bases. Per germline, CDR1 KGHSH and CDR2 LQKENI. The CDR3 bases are TGTGCCTCCCGTGGAGGGTCTGCTTCCAATCAGCCCCAGCATTTT. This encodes CASRGGSASNQPQHF.

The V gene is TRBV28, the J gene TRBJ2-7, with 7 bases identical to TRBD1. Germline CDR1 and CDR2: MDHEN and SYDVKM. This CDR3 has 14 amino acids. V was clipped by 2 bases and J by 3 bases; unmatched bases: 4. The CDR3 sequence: CASSLRGRYYEQYF. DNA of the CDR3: TGTGCCAGCAGTTTAAGGGGGCGCTACTACGAGCAGTACTTC.

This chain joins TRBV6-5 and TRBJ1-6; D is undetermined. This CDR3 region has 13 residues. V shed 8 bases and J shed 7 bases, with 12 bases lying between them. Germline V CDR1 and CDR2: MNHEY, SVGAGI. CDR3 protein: CASRRAENSPLHF. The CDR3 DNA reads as TGTGCCAGCCGGAGGGCAGAGAATTCACCCCTCCACTTT.

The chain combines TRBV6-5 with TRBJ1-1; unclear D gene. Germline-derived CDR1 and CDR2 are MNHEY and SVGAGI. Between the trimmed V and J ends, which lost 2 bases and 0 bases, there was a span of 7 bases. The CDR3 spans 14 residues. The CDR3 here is CASSYRTLNTEAFF. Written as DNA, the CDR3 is TGTGCCAGCAGTTACAGGACTTTGAACACTGAAGCTTTCTTT.

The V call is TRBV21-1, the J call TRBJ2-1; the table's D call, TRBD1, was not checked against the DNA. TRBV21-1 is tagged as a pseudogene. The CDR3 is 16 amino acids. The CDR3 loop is CASSKVRQQAYNEQFF. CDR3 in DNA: TGTGCCAGCAGCAAAGTGAGACAGCAAGCCTACAATGAGCAGTTCTTC.

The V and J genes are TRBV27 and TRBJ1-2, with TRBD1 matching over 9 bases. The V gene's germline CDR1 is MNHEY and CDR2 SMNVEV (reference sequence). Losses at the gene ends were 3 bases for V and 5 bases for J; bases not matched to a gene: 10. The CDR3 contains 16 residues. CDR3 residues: CASSFLGDREVYGYTF. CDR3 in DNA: TGTGCCAGCAGTTTCTTGGGGGACAGGGAGGTATATGGCTACACCTTC.

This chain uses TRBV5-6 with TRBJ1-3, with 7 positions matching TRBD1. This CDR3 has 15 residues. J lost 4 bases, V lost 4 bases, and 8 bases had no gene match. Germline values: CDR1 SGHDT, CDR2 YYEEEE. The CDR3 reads CASSPGTEGGNTIYF. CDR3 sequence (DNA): TGTGCCAGCAGCCCGGGGACAGAGGGGGGAAACACCATATATTTT.

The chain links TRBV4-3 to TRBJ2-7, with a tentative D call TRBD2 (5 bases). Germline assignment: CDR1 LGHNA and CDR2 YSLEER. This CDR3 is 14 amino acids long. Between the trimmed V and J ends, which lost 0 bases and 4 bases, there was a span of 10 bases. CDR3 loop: CASSQERGKYEQYF. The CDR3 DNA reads TGCGCCAGCAGCCAAGAACGGGGAAAATACGAGCAGTACTTC.

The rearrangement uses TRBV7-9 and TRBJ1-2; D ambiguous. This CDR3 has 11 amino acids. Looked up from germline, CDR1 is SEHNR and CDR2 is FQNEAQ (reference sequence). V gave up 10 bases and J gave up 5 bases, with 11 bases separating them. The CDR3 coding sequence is TGTGCCACGCACCGTAGTTATGGCTACACCTTC. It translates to CATHRSYGYTF. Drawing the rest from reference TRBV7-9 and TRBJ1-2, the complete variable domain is DTGVSQNPRHKITKRGQNVTFRCDPISEHNRLYWYRQTLGQGPEFLTYFQNEAQLEKSRLLSDRFSAERPKGSFSTLEIQRTEQGDSAMYLCATHRSYGYTFGSGTRLTVV.

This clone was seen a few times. The CDR3 loop reads CASSYGGRGLETQYF. The CDR3 bases are TGTGCCAGCAGTTACGGAGGCAGGGGGCTGGAGACCCAGTACTTC. The chain recombines TRBV6-5 with TRBJ2-5; 8 bases match TRBD1. V dropped 2 bases and J dropped 5; count of bases not matched to a gene: 7. Germline V gives CDR1 MNHEY, CDR2 SVGAGI. There are 15 residues in the CDR3.

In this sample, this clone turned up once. In nucleotides, the CDR3 is TGTGCCAGCAGTTACGGGCGGGGGGGGAATGAGCAGTTCTTC. It translates to CASSYGRGGNEQFF. The chain uses TRBV6-6 and TRBJ2-1, with TRBD2 identical over 9 bases. There are 14 residues in the CDR3. Trimming cost V 2 bases and J 7 bases; bases outside gene matches: 3. CDR1 is MNHNY, CDR2 SVGAGI, per germline (reference sequence).

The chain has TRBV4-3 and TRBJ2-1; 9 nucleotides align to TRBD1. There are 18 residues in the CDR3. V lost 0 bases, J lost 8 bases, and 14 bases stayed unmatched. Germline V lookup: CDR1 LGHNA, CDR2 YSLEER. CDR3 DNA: TGCGCCAGCAGCCAAGATCTAACATTGGGACAGGGTATCGATGAGCAGTTCTTC. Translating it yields CASSQDLTLGQGIDEQFF.